These 18 T cell receptor beta chains share one sample of origin, sequenced in a study of vaccination effects on CD4 cells after COVID-19. For these receptors, no antigen is known. In the ViraFEST assay, antigen-specific CD4+ clonotypes were identified by expansion after peptide-pool stimulation. Subsequent to roughly 10 days of culture, CD4+ T cells were isolated. According to PCR results, the person was infected with SARS-CoV-2 between March and December 2020. The method was immunoSEQ multiplex PCR; TCRdb's version includes in-frame clones alone and lacks a portion of them. The profile shows about 45,000 clones, approximately 70% of them singletons. Sequenced material: CD4+ T cells from PBMCs cultured with a peptide pool, taken before COVID-19 vaccination. All receptors derive from a human donor who had a prior SARS-CoV-2 infection.

This clone was observed a handful of times. The V gene is TRBV3-1 (or the pseudogene TRBV3-2), the J gene TRBJ1-3, with D possibly being TRBD1 (5 bases). CDR1 and CDR2 from the germline V gene are LGHDT and YNNKEL (reference sequence). This CDR3 region has 17 residues. V was shortened by 1 base and J by 0 bases, with 13 bases between the two germline ends. The CDR3 protein is CASSQVGVGNSGNTIYF. The CDR3 bases are TGTGCCAGCAGCCAAGTGGGGGTGGGGAACTCTGGAAACACCATATATTTT.

This clone was seen a single time. This sequence joins TRBV5-1 and TRBJ2-5, with unresolved D. Germline CDR1 is SGHRS and CDR2 is YFSETQ. This CDR3 is built from 16 residues. The V gene lost 3 bases and the J gene lost 5 bases, with 20 bases spanning the gap. DNA of the CDR3: TGCGCCAGCAGCTCACCCTCGGCCCTGCCGCTGGAGACCCAGTACTTC. It translates to CASSSPSALPLETQYF.

This clone was seen a few times. The rearrangement uses TRBV2 and TRBJ2-1; 7 bases align to TRBD2. V lost 6 bases and J lost 0; bases outside the gene matches: 8. Germline V gene data show CDR1 as SNHLY and CDR2 as FYNNEI. CDR3 length equals 16 residues. CDR3 amino acids: CASSDLAAYSYNEQFF. The CDR3 coding sequence is TGTGCCAGCAGCGACCTAGCGGCCTACTCCTACAATGAGCAGTTCTTC.

The genes are TRBV6-6 and TRBJ2-7; TRBD1 agrees at 9 bases. This CDR3 comprises 17 residues. Germline CDR1 is MNHNY and CDR2 is SVGAGI (reference sequence). Losses at the gene ends were 5 bases for V and 2 bases for J; bases not matched to a gene: 13. CDR3 coding DNA: TGTGCCAGCAGTCTCTACCTCGCCCGGGACAGGGCCTACGAGCAGTACTTC. Protein product: CASSLYLARDRAYEQYF.

V and J are TRBV5-1 and TRBJ2-1; 8 bases line up with TRBD2. Germline CDR1 and CDR2: SGHRS and YFSETQ. Trimming cost V 7 bases and J 6 bases; bases outside gene matches: 9. CDR3 size: 14 residues. The CDR3 here is CASRYNGGANEQFF. The CDR3 nucleotides read TGCGCCAGCCGTTATAACGGGGGGGCCAATGAGCAGTTCTTC. Full variable domain (missing parts from reference TRBV5-1 and TRBJ2-1): KAGVTQTPRYLIKTRGQQVTLSCSPISGHRSVSWYQQTPGQGLQFLFEYFSETQRNKGNFPGRFSGRQFSNSRSEMNVSTLELGDSALYLCASRYNGGANEQFFGPGTRLTVL.

The chain has TRBV6-5 and TRBJ1-1; no reliable D call. Trimming removed 4 bases at V and 10 bases at J, with 10 bases between. The CDR3 is made up of 11 amino acids. The germline gives CDR1 MNHEY, CDR2 SVGAGI. DNA for the CDR3: TGTGCCAGCAGTTCCTTGGTCCGAGCTTTCTTT. Its translation: CASSSLVRAFF.

A few counts support this clone. This rearrangement joins TRBV7-3 to TRBJ2-2, with D perhaps matching TRBD1 (6 bases). From germline, CDR1 is SGHTA and CDR2 FQGTGA. The V gene lost 4 bases and the J gene lost 1 base, with 7 bases spanning the gap. The CDR3 is 14 amino acids. The CDR3 protein is CASSSGQNTGELFF. The CDR3 DNA reads as TGTGCCAGCAGCTCGGGACAGAACACCGGGGAGCTGTTTTTT.

This clone was counted a few times. This rearrangement joins TRBV19 to TRBJ1-2; perhaps TRBD1 as D (5 bases). Germline V CDR1 and CDR2: LNHDA, SQIVND (reference sequence). V was trimmed by 4 bases and J by 7 bases, leaving 28 bases between them. The CDR3 is 18 residues long. This CDR3 reads CASSTGTDTTYALSGYTF. The CDR3 DNA sequence: TGTGCCAGTAGTACCGGGACGGACACCACCTACGCTCTCAGTGGCTACACCTTC.

The CDR3 spells CASSQLALLRGPTYEQYF. The DNA for the CDR3 is TGCGCCAGCAGCCAACTAGCCCTCTTGCGGGGGCCAACCTACGAGCAGTACTTC. The chain uses TRBV4-1 and TRBJ2-7; maybe TRBD2 (7 bases). The germline V gene has CDR1 MGHRA and CDR2 YSYEKL. V lost 2 bases, J lost 2 bases, and 22 bases lay in between. The CDR3 extends over 18 amino acids.

This clone was seen a few times. The rearrangement uses TRBV28 and TRBJ2-3, with 7 bases aligning to TRBD1. Germline V lookup: CDR1 MDHEN, CDR2 SYDVKM. The CDR3 length is 14 residues. Losses at the gene ends were 5 bases for V and 2 bases for J; bases not matched to a gene: 4. This chain's CDR3 is CASSRDSLTDTQYF. CDR3 nucleotides: TGTGCCAGCAGTCGGGACAGCCTCACAGATACGCAGTATTTT.

This clone has just a few counts. This sequence joins TRBV6-2 or TRBV6-3 and TRBJ1-1; 8 bases fit TRBD1. Germline V gives CDR1 MNHEY, CDR2 SVGEGT. This CDR3 comprises 15 residues. The ends lost 2 bases at V and 5 bases at J; junction bases unmatched: 7. In nucleotides, the CDR3 is TGTGCCAGCAGTTACCGCGAGACAGGGGATACTGAAGCTTTCTTT. Its translation: CASSYRETGDTEAFF.

The V gene is TRBV7-9, the J gene TRBJ2-6; 7 positions match TRBD2. Germline V gene sequence: CDR1 SEHNR, CDR2 FQNEAQ (reference sequence). The CDR3 totals 17 residues. J was trimmed by 0 bases and V by 5 bases; bases with no gene match: 7. CDR3 loop: CASSPPGGSSGANVLTF. The CDR3 DNA sequence: TGTGCCAGCAGCCCCCCCGGGGGGAGCTCTGGGGCCAACGTCCTGACTTTC.

A few counts support this clone. This sequence joins TRBV5-1 and TRBJ1-2; D remains unclear. Germline V gene lookup returns CDR1 SGHRS and CDR2 YFSETQ. The CDR3 sequence is 13 residues long. Trimming stripped 2 bases from V and 3 bases from J, with 8 bases between. The CDR3 sequence is CASSFTQDYGYTF. Here the CDR3 DNA reads TGCGCCAGCAGCTTTACGCAGGACTATGGCTACACCTTC.

This clone appeared a few times. V usage is TRBV6-2 or TRBV6-3 and J usage is TRBJ2-7; D is perhaps TRBD2 (5 bases). This CDR3 region has 17 residues. Looked up from germline, CDR1 is MNHEY and CDR2 is SVGEGT. The germline V and J ends were trimmed by 2 bases and 5 bases, with 22 bases remaining between them. The chain's CDR3 is CASSYLSGWRVGNEQYF. CDR3 sequence (DNA): TGTGCCAGCAGTTACCTATCCGGGTGGCGGGTCGGGAACGAGCAGTACTTC.

The chain joins TRBV7-9 to TRBJ2-1, with D possibly TRBD2 on 5 matching bases. Germline-derived CDR1 and CDR2 are SEHNR and FQNEAQ (reference sequence). Trimming took 0 bases from V and 4 from J, leaving 19 bases between them. This CDR3 contains 18 residues. The CDR3 region is CASSLAGGSWGEYNEQFF. The CDR3 nucleotides are TGTGCCAGCAGCTTAGCTGGCGGGTCTTGGGGAGAGTACAATGAGCAGTTCTTC.

This clone was counted a single time. The chain carries TRBV11-3 and TRBJ1-1, with D perhaps TRBD1 (5 bases). Germline V CDR1 and CDR2: SGHNT, YENEEA. CDR3 size: 17 residues. V was clipped by 0 bases and J by 1 base, with 15 bases between them. The DNA of the CDR3 is TGTGCCAGCAGCTTAGAAACAGTGCGGAGGGGGAACACTGAAGCTTTCTTT. Its translation is CASSLETVRRGNTEAFF.

The gene calls are TRBV5-1 and TRBJ1-2, with D maybe TRBD1 (5 bases). This CDR3 has 17 residues. The V and J ends lost 0 bases and 1 base respectively, with 16 bases between them. Germline-derived CDR1 and CDR2 are SGHRS and YFSETQ. CDR3 protein: CASSLVSTVGHNYGYTF. CDR3 in DNA: TGCGCCAGCAGCTTGGTTTCGACAGTCGGCCATAACTATGGCTACACCTTC.

This clone has just a few counts. V and J are TRBV7-9 and TRBJ2-3; D is possibly TRBD1 or TRBD2 (6 bases each). CDR1 and CDR2 from the germline V gene are SEHNR and FQNEAQ (reference sequence). The CDR3 is 17 amino acids. V was trimmed by 5 bases and J by 4 bases, leaving 22 bases between them. The CDR3 sequence: CASSRGQPSAHPDTQYF. Written as DNA, the CDR3 is TGTGCCAGCAGCAGAGGACAGCCTAGCGCTCACCCAGATACGCAGTATTTT.